This note documents a single TCR beta chain sequence. The specificity of this receptor is unknown. Base quality data are lacking; no much larger clone is found one base away. These data originate in a study of T cell responses to AZD1222 COVID-19 vaccine listed by TCRdb under 2021. Some background on the complete study: AZD1222 recipients whose second dose came at about 4 weeks and those whose second dose came at about 12 weeks were combined into one group, since spike-specific TCR depth and breadth did not differ between the two schedules. Trial participants were enrolled by age into 18-55, 56-69 and 70-plus year subgroups, with roughly 150, 30 and 60 TCR-sequenced participants respectively. TCR sequencing was performed for about 250 trial participants, of whom 200 to 210 were given two doses of AZD1222 and 26 were given two doses of MenACWY control vaccine.

What the time point label conveys for this sample: baseline before first vaccination. Vaccinee samples came from UK trials COV001 and COV002, including a single-blind randomized controlled phase 2/3 trial of AZD1222 (ChAdOx1 nCoV-19) in healthy adults. For TCRbeta chain sequencing, PBMC samples from trial participants were taken at day 0 and at day 28 after the second dose. The investigation overall reported the following: Because no day 14 peak-response samples were available, repertoires were characterized only after the peak T cell response. Participants were mostly white British and included more females than males, and it was suggested by the authors that clonal diversity may have been underestimated. Reportedly, almost half of the unique spike-specific TCRs recognized epitopes lying outside the regions that are mutated in the B.1.351 and B.1.1.7 variants. The 56-69-year group was small, and its depth increase did not reach significance, likely because of low power. CD4 TCRs associated with the vaccine covered the entire spike protein, and the dominant responses were in regions 160-218 and 743-854. Conclusions about previously exposed vaccinees are limited because only six or seven AZD1222 recipients were SARS-CoV-2 seropositive at baseline. Spike-specific TCR breadth and depth rose significantly after two AZD1222 doses compared with day 0 and with MenACWY recipients.

The CDR3 regions of human TCRbeta chains were analyzed by immunosequencing. Per the original workflow: TCRs in the repertoires were matched against a reference library of SARS-CoV-2-specific TCRs that had been generated with the MIRA antigen-specificity platform. Breadth meant the fraction of unique TCRs that were SARS-CoV-2-associated, whereas depth meant the fraction of total T cells that were SARS-CoV-2-associated. Each spike-specific TCR was assigned to its reactive spike region and to a CD4 or CD8 class using the MIRA data. Log10-transformed breadth and depth values were compared by one-way ANOVA with Sidak's multiple comparisons tests. Drawn from immuneACCESS, this table holds only the in-frame rearrangements with V and J called that TCRdb kept. Clones are partly lost; checked studies trace under half to an unresolved V gene and leave the rest unexplained. V and J calls and clone size are those listed in that table; D and trimming were worked out from the DNA. The sample table records fewer than 150,000 clones; around 90% of these occur just once. Over 6.5% of the sample is taken by the ten largest.

The receptor was isolated from an adult in good health. The input for sequencing was peripheral blood, taken on day 0 of AZD1222 vaccination.

The CDR3 corresponds to CASSSSTGTNTEAFF. The nucleotide sequence reads as follows: TGCGCCAGCAGCTCCTCGACAGGGACGAACACTGAAGCTTTCTTT. This sequence uses TRBV5-1 and TRBJ1-1; the junction holds 7 bases that match TRBD1. The germline V end is reduced by 3 bases and the J end by 1 base; junction bases left unmatched: 6. There are 15 amino acids in the CDR3, from cysteine to phenylalanine inclusive. Just CDR3 DNA is preserved here, 45 bases in frame from base 1. For CDR1 and CDR2, the germline V gene lists SGHRS and YFSETQ.